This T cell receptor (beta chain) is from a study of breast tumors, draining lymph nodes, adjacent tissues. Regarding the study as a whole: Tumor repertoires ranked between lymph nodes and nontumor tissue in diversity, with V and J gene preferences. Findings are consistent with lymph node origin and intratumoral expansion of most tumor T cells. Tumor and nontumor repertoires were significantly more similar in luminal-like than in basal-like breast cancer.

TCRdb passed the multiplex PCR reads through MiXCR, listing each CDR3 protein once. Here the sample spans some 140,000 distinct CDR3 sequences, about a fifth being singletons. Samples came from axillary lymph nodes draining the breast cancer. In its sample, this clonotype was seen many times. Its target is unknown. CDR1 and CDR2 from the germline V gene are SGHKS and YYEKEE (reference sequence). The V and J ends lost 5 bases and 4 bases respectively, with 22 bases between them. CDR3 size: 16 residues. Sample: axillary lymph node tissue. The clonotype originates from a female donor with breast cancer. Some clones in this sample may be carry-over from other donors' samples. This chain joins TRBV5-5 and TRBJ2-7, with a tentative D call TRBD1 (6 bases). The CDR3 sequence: CASSYGQTGTKYEQYF. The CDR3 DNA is TGTGCCAGCAGTTACGGACAGACCGGGACCAAATACGAGCAGTACTTC.